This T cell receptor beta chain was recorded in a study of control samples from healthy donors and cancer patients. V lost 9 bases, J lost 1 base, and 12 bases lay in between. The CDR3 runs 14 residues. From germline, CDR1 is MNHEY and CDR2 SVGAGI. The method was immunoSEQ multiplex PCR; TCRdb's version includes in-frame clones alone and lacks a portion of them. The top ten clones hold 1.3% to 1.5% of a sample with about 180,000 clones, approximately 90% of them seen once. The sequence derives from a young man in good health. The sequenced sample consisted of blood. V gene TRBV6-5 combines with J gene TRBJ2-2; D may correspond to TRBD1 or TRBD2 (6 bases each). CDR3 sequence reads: CASRGDGNTGELFF. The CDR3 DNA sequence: TGTGCCAGTAGGGGGGACGGGAACACCGGGGAGCTGTTTTTT.